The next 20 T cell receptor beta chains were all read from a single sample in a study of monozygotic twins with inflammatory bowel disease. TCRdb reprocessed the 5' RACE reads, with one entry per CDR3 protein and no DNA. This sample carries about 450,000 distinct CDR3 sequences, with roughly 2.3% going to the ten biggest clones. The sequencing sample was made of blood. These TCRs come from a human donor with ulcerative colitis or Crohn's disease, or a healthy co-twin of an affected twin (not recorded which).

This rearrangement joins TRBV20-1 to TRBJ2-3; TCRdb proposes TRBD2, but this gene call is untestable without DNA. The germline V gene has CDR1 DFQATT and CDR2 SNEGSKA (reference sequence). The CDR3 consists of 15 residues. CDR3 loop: CSAKDSGSPTDTQYF.

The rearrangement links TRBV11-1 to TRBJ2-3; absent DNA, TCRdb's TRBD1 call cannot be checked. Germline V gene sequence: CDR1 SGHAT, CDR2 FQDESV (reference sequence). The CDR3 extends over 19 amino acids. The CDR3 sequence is CASSPLKGGGSPGADTQYF.

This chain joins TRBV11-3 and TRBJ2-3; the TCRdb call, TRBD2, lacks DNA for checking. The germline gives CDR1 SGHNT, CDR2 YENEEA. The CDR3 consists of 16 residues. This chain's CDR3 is CASSRGLAGGTDTQYF.

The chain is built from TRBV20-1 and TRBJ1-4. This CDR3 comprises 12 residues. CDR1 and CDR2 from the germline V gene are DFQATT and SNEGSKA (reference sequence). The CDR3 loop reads CSASGQHEKLFF.

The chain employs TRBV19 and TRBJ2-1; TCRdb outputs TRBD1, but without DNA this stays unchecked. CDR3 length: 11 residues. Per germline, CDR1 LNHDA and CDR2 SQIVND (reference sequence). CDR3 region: CATRSDNEQFF.

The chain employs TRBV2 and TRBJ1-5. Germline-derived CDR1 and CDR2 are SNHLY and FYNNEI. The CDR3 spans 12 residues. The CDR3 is CASSDSWQPQHF.

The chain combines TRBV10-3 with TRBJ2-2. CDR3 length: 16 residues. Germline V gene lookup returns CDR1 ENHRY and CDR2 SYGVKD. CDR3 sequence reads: CAISESPSASTGELFF.

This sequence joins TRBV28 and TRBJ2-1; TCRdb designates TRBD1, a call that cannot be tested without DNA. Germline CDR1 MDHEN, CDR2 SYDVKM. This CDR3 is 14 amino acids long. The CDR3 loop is CASSPGDRSNEQFF.

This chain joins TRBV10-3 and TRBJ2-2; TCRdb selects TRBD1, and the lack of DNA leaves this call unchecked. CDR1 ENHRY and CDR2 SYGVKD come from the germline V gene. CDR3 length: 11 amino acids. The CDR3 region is CAIKGDGELFF.

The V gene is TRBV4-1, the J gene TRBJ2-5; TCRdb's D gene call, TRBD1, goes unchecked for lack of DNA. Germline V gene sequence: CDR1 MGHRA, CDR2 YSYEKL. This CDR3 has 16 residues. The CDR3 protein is CASSQGDRVSQETQYF.

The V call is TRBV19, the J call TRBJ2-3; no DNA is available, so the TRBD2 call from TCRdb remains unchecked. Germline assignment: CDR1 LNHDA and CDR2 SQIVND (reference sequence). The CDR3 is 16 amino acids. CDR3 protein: CASSKLAGRNTDTQYF.

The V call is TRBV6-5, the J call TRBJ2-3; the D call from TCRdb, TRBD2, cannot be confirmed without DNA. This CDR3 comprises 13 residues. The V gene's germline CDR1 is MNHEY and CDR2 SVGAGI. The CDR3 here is CASSASQGNTQYF.

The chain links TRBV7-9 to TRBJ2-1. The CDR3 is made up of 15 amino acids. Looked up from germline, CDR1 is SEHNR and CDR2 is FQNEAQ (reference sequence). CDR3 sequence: CASSSRLGSYNEQFF.

CDR3 in amino acids: CASSPDPGTEAFF. The chain recombines TRBV7-2 with TRBJ1-1; TCRdb names TRBD1, which stays unverified in the absence of DNA. The CDR3 has 13 amino acids. Germline V gene sequence: CDR1 SGHTA, CDR2 FQGNSA.

The CDR3 sequence: CASSRHRGRLLFGTEAFF. This chain links TRBV14 with TRBJ1-1; TCRdb proposes TRBD1, but this gene call is untestable without DNA. CDR1 is SGHDN, CDR2 FVKESK, per germline. This CDR3 region has 18 residues.

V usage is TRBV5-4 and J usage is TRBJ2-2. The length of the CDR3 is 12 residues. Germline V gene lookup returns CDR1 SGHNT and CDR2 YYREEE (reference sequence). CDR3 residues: CASSSSFGELFF. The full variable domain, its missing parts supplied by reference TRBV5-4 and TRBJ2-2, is ETGVTQSPTHLIKTRGQQVTLRCSSQSGHNTVSWYQQALGQGPQFIFQYYREEENGRGNFPPRFSGLQFPNYSSELNVNALELDDSALYLCASSSSFGELFFGEGSRLTVL.

This CDR3 is CASSLWIWNTEASF. This sequence joins TRBV7-8 and TRBJ1-1. The V gene's germline CDR1 is SGHVS and CDR2 FQNEAQ. The CDR3 contains 14 residues.

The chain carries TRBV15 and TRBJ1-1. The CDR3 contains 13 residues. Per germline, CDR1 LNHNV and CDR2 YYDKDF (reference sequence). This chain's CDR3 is CATSRVSGFEAFF.

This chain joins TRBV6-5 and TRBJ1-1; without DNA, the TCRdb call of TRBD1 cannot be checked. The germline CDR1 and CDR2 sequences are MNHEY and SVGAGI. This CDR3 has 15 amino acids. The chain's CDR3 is CASSYPGQGNTEAFF.

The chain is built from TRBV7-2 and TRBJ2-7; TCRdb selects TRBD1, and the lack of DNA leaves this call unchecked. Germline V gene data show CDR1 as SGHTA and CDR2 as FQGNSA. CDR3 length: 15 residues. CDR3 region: CASSSFGTAVGEQYF.